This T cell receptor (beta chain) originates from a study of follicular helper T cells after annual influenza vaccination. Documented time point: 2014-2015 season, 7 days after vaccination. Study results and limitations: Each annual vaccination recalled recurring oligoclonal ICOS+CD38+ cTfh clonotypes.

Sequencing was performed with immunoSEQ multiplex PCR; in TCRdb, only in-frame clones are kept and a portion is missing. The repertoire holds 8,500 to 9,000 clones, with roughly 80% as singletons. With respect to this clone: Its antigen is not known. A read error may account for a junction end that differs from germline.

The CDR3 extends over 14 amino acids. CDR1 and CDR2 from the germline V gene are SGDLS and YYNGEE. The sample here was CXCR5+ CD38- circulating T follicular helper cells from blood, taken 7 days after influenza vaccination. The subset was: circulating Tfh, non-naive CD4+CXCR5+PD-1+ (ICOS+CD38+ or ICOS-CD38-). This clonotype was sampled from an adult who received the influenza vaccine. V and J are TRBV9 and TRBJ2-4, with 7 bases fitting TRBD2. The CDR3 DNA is TGTGCCAGCAGCGTAGGACTAGCCCAAAACATTCAGTACTTC. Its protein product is CASSVGLAQNIQYF.